This T cell receptor beta chain was found in a study of T cells after yellow fever vaccination. This CDR3 region has 12 residues. Deletions cut 5 bases from V and 5 bases from J, with 7 bases between. In its sample, this clonotype was seen a few times. TCRdb reanalysed the 5' RACE reads using MiXCR and keeps one entry per CDR3 protein. The sample comprises under 150,000 distinct CDR3 sequences, about 8% of which are singletons, and less than 0.85% rests with the top ten. The chain couples TRBV12-3 or TRBV12-4 to TRBJ1-5, with D possibly being TRBD1 (5 bases). The source material was CD4+ T cells sorted from PBMCs, sampled 5 days after the yellow fever booster vaccination. This receptor was identified in a man aged 30 to 39 who received the YFV17D yellow fever vaccine. The CDR3 protein is CASSQGYQPQHF. The DNA of the CDR3 is TGTGCCAGCAGTCAGGGTTATCAGCCCCAGCATTTT.